This T cell receptor (beta chain) was documented in a study of spatial heterogeneity in lung cancer. TCRdb re-derived calls from the 5' RACE reads in MiXCR, one entry per CDR3 protein. This sample has tens of thousands of distinct CDR3 sequences; about an eighth occur once, and the top ten carry roughly 32%. This CDR3 has 15 amino acids. The germline V gene has CDR1 MNHNY and CDR2 SVGAGI (reference sequence). Trimming cost V 6 bases and J 2 bases, with 13 bases left between them. This clonotype showed up many times. Described time point: blood at routine non-recurrence follow-up after resection. The TCR sequence derives from a male donor with early-stage non-small cell lung cancer. The chain has TRBV6-6 and TRBJ2-2; D might be TRBD2 (6 bases). The sequencing here drew on PBMCs, taken at follow-up. The CDR3, as DNA: TGTGCCAGCAGATCAAGCGGGCTTAACACCGGGGAGCTGTTTTTT. Its translation is CASRSSGLNTGELFF.